What follows describes a single T cell receptor (beta chain). MiXCR was run by TCRdb on the 5' RACE reads, yielding one entry per CDR3 protein. Of around 200,000 distinct CDR3 sequences in the sample, 16% were seen once. Germline lookup yields CDR1 SQVTM and CDR2 ANQGSEA. This CDR3 is 14 amino acids long. V lost 3 bases and J 4 bases, leaving 13 bases between the germline ends. This sample was taken from a study of T-cell memory formation after mild COVID-19. The material sequenced was PBMCs or a T cell subset sorted from them (not recorded which). The chain employs TRBV29-1 and TRBJ2-1; TRBD1 or TRBD2 may be the D gene (5 bases each). The receptor was isolated from an adult woman who had mild COVID-19 (a few samples of this study predate the infection). Cell type and time point are not known. Here the CDR3 reads CSVEWGTTYNEQFF. The CDR3 DNA is TGCAGCGTTGAGTGGGGGACGACTTACAATGAGCAGTTCTTC.